This T cell receptor (beta chain) was recovered during a study of blood T cell repertoires in COVID-19. Turning to the study itself: Acute and convalescent COVID-19 specimens originated in the United States, Italy and Spain.

CDR3 length equals 14 residues. V gave up 0 bases and J gave up 3 bases, with 9 bases separating them. The V gene's germline CDR1 is SGHDN and CDR2 FVKESK. As handled by the study authors: From reference gene primer amplification, estimates of nucleated cell counts were derived. Assay used: immunoSEQ multiplex PCR; TCRdb lists only in-frame clones, some missing. The V and J calls and clone size come from that table; D and trimming were worked out from the DNA. The repertoire holds 30,000 to 45,000 clones, with around 90% as singletons. This TCR was recovered from a human donor in a cohort sampled during active COVID-19. Input material: peripheral blood. The chain combines TRBV14 with TRBJ2-7, with D maybe TRBD1 (5 bases). The CDR3 nucleotides read TGTGCCAGCAGCCAAGATCTTAGGGGCTACGAGCAGTACTTC. Its protein product is CASSQDLRGYEQYF.